Sequencing of this T cell receptor (beta chain) was carried out in a study of neurological immune-mediated disorders. Each TCR transcript was tagged with a 10-nucleotide random UMI during 5'RACE. TCRdb itself ran the 5' RACE reads through MiXCR, one entry per CDR3 protein. Altogether roughly 34,000 distinct CDR3 sequences are present, around an eighth being singletons, with the ten largest covering approximately 2.2%. Time point here: longitudinal time-point 2. Sequenced: PBMCs. The TCR was taken from a woman between 35 and 50 years old in good health.

The CDR3 reads CASSTGTTAYEQYF. The DNA for the CDR3 is TGTGCCAGTAGTACCGGGACCACCGCCTACGAGCAGTACTTC. The chain is built from TRBV19 and TRBJ2-7; perhaps D is TRBD1 or TRBD2 (5 bases each). The CDR3 sequence is 14 residues long. CDR1 is LNHDA and CDR2 is SQIVND in the germline V gene (reference sequence). V lost 4 bases to trimming and J lost 2 bases, with 12 bases between them.